Below are 10 T cell receptor beta chains sequenced from a single sample in a study of cytomegalovirus exposure and HLA in healthy donors. In the PCR, 60 Vbeta and 13 Jbeta primers were used. The protocol was immunoSEQ multiplex PCR, while the TCRdb copy is restricted to in-frame clones and leaves out a portion. The profile shows approximately 110,000 clones, roughly four fifths of them singletons. The sample consisted of PBMCs. Source of these receptors: a woman aged 50 to 60 in good health and CMV-seropositive.

This clone has a handful of counts. The CDR3 here is CASSLRGTAEQYF. CDR3 sequence (DNA): TGTGCCAGCAGCTTAAGAGGGACAGCCGAGCAGTACTTC. The chain recombines TRBV7-3 with TRBJ2-7, with 7 positions matching TRBD1. The CDR3 has 13 residues. Germline V gene lookup returns CDR1 SGHTA and CDR2 FQGTGA. The junction had 3 bases not matched to a gene; V was cut back by 1 base and J by 6 bases.

The chain combines TRBV14 with TRBJ1-4; tentative D call: TRBD1 (6 bases). The CDR3 is made up of 15 amino acids. V was clipped by 2 bases and J by 7 bases, with 14 bases between them. Per the germline V gene, CDR1 is SGHDN and CDR2 is FVKESK. In nucleotides, the CDR3 is TGTGCCAGCAGCCAACGACAGGCAGTAGGTGAAAAACTGTTTTTT. Its protein is CASSQRQAVGEKLFF.

The chain is built from TRBV2 and TRBJ1-4; no reliable D call. This CDR3 contains 12 residues. V was pared by 3 bases and J by 6 bases, with 5 bases between. Germline V gives CDR1 SNHLY, CDR2 FYNNEI. Here the CDR3 reads CASSETDEKLFF. The CDR3 nucleotides read TGTGCCAGCAGTGAGACTGATGAAAAACTGTTTTTT. Together with reference TRBV2 and TRBJ1-4, the CDR3 gives the full variable domain: EPEVTQTPSHQVTQMGQEVILRCVPISNHLYFYWYRQILGQKVEFLVSFYNNEISEKSEIFDDQFSVERPDGSNFTLKIRSTKLEDSAMYFCASSETDEKLFFGSGTQLSVL.

As regards this clone: At one boundary the junction diverges from the germline segment, which might be a read error. The rearrangement joins TRBV5-4 to TRBJ2-3; D is unresolved. The CDR3 runs to 16 residues. Germline values: CDR1 SGHNT, CDR2 YYREEE (reference sequence). The CDR3 spells CASSLNGAARTDTQYF. CDR3 in DNA: TGTGCCAGCAGCTTGAACGGCGCAGCCCGCACAGATACGCAATATTTT.

The chain carries TRBV29-1 and TRBJ2-3, with 9 bases lining up with TRBD2. V dropped 2 bases and J dropped 5; count of bases not matched to a gene: 8. Germline CDR1 is SQVTM and CDR2 is ANQGSEA. This CDR3 comprises 15 residues. CDR3 coding DNA: TGCAGCGTTGAACTGGCGGGGGGGCCGGGAGATACGCAGTATTTT. It encodes CSVELAGGPGDTQYF.

V and J are TRBV27 and TRBJ2-5, with a tentative D call TRBD1 (7 bases). V was clipped by 4 bases and J by 5 bases, with 14 bases between them. The CDR3 is 14 residues long. CDR1 is MNHEY and CDR2 is SMNVEV in the germline V gene (reference sequence). The CDR3 loop is CASSSWTGGETQYF. As DNA, the CDR3 is TGTGCCAGCAGTTCGTGGACAGGAGGGGAGACCCAGTACTTC.

The CDR3 reads CASSLYGGMNTGELFF. The DNA for the CDR3 is TGCGCCAGCAGCTTGTATGGCGGGATGAACACCGGGGAGCTGTTTTTT. This rearrangement joins TRBV5-1 to TRBJ2-2, with D perhaps matching TRBD2 (6 bases). V was clipped by 1 base and J by 1 base, with 11 bases between them. There are 16 residues in the CDR3. From germline, CDR1 is SGHRS and CDR2 YFSETQ. The variable domain in full, completed from reference TRBV5-1 and TRBJ2-2, reads KAGVTQTPRYLIKTRGQQVTLSCSPISGHRSVSWYQQTPGQGLQFLFEYFSETQRNKGNFPGRFSGRQFSNSRSEMNVSTLELGDSALYLCASSLYGGMNTGELFFGEGSRLTVL.

The chain carries TRBV18 and TRBJ2-7; the D gene is possibly TRBD1 (5 bases). V lost 2 bases and J lost 2, with 10 bases in between. The CDR3 consists of 14 residues. Germline V CDR1 and CDR2: KGHSH, LQKENI. In DNA form, the CDR3 reads TGTGCCAGCTCACCATTCCCAGGGACCTACGAGCAGTACTTC. This codes for CASSPFPGTYEQYF.

V gene TRBV7-3 combines with J gene TRBJ2-5, with D unclear. CDR3 length: 13 residues. CDR1 and CDR2 from the germline V gene are SGHTA and FQGTGA. Trimming cost V 4 bases and J 2 bases, with 8 bases left between them. For the CDR3, the DNA is TGTGCCAGCAGCTCGGAGCTACAAGAGACCCAGTACTTC. Its translation is CASSSELQETQYF.

This clone turned up a few times. V usage is TRBV6-5 and J usage is TRBJ2-3; D gene uncertain. The germline CDR1 and CDR2 sequences are MNHEY and SVGAGI. This CDR3 spans 12 amino acids. V was trimmed by 4 bases and J by 4 bases, leaving 6 bases between them. The CDR3: CASSSNSDTQYF. CDR3 nucleotide sequence: TGTGCCAGCAGTTCCAATTCAGATACGCAGTATTTT.